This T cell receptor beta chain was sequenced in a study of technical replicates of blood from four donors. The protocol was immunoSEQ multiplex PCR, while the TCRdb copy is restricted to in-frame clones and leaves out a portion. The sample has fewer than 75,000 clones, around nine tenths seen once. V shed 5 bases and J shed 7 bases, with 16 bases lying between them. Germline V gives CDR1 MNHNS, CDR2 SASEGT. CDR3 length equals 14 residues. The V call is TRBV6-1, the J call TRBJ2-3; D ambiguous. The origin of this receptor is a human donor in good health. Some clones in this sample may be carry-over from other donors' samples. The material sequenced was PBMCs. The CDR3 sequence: CASSNRPGWYTQYF. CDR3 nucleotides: TGTGCCAGCAGTAACCGGCCGGGTTGGTATACGCAGTATTTT.